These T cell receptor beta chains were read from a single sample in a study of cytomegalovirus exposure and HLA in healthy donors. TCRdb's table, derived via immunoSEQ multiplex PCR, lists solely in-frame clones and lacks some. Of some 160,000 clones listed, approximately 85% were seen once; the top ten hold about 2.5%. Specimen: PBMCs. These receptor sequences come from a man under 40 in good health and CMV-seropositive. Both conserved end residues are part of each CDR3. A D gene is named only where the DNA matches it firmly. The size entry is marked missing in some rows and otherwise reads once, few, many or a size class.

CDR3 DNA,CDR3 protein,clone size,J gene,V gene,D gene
TGTGCCAGCAGGTACGACAGATTCAACGTCGGCTACACCTTC,CASRYDRFNVGYTF,NA,TRBJ1-2,TRBV6-6,NA
TGTGCCAGCAGCCGACTAGCGGGGCTGTGGAATGAGCAGTTCTTC,CASSRLAGLWNEQFF,NA,TRBJ2-1,TRBV11-2,TRBD2
TGTGCCAGCAGCCCAAGGACTAGCGGGACCTACAATGAGCAGTTCTTC,CASSPRTSGTYNEQFF,few,TRBJ2-1,TRBV7-9,TRBD2
TGTGCCAGCAGCGTAGAGGGACTAGCCAGGTGGGGGAGTGAGCAGTTCTTC,CASSVEGLARWGSEQFF,NA,TRBJ2-1,TRBV9,TRBD2
TGTGCCAGCAGTTTGGGTAGCGGGAGTAGGGATACGCAGTATTTT,CASSLGSGSRDTQYF,NA,TRBJ2-3,TRBV27,TRBD2
TGTGCCAGCAGTCCAGGGGGGTACGAGCAGTACTTC,CASSPGGYEQYF,few,TRBJ2-7,TRBV6-6,NA
TGTGCCAGCAGACTACCCGAGGAAAAACTGTTTTTT,CASRLPEEKLFF,few,TRBJ1-4,TRBV2,NA
TGCGCCAGCAGCCAAGATGCTAGCGGGAGAAGAGAGACCCAGTACTTC,CASSQDASGRRETQYF,NA,TRBJ2-5,TRBV4-3,TRBD2
TGCGCCAGCAGCCAAGGGGCCACTAGCGCGAGACGATGGAACACCGGGGAGCTGTTTTTT,CASSQGATSARRWNTGELFF,few,TRBJ2-2,TRBV4-3,TRBD2
TGTGCCAGCAGTTTTAGACAGGGTTACACCGGGGAGCTGTTTTTT,CASSFRQGYTGELFF,NA,TRBJ2-2,TRBV27,TRBD1
TGTGCCAGCAGCTTAGTAACCAGGGTCCTCCCTTATGGCTACACCTTC,CASSLVTRVLPYGYTF,NA,TRBJ1-2,TRBV11-3,NA
TGCGCCAGCAGCCAATATACTAACTACAATGAGCAGTTCTTC,CASSQYTNYNEQFF,NA,TRBJ2-1,TRBV4-1,NA
TGTGCCAGCAGCCAACTAACAGGGGGCCGGCAAAACATTCAGTACTTC,CASSQLTGGRQNIQYF,NA,TRBJ2-4,TRBV14,TRBD1
TGTGCCAGCAGTGGGCCAGGGAATGAAAAACTGTTTTTT,CASSGPGNEKLFF,NA,TRBJ1-4,TRBV2,NA
TGTGCAAGTCGCTTAGCCCAGCGGGAGGTCTCCGAGCAGTACTTC,CASRLAQREVSEQYF,NA,TRBJ2-7,TRBV12-2,NA
TGTGCCAGCAGCCGACTAGCGGGTCGTTTGCCAGATACGCAGTATTTT,CASSRLAGRLPDTQYF,NA,TRBJ2-3,TRBV5-6,TRBD2
TGTGCCAGCAGTTTCCTATCAACGGTTAGCTCCTACGAGCAGTACTTC,CASSFLSTVSSYEQYF,NA,TRBJ2-7,TRBV6-6,NA
TGTGCCAGCAGCTTCGGAGGGCTCGAGCAGTACTTC,CASSFGGLEQYF,NA,TRBJ2-7,TRBV7-9,NA
TGTTCCAGCAGAGATTCTGGGACAGGTCTTTTCGGCATTCAGTACTTC,CSSRDSGTGLFGIQYF,once,TRBJ2-4,TRBV7-9,TRBD1
TGCGCCAGCAGCCATGACGGGACAGGTAGCACAGATACGCAGTATTTT,CASSHDGTGSTDTQYF,NA,TRBJ2-3,TRBV4-1,TRBD1
TGTGCCTCTACCAGAGCGGGGGGATCGGGTGAGACCCAGTACTTC,CASTRAGGSGETQYF,NA,TRBJ2-5,TRBV25-1,TRBD2
TGTGCCAGTAGCGTACCTTCAGGGTCCCTGGCGCATGAGCAGTTCTTC,CASSVPSGSLAHEQFF,NA,TRBJ2-1,TRBV19,NA
TGTGCCCTCGTTCCGAGGGTCTCCCTTCGAGAGACCCAGTACTTC,CALVPRVSLRETQYF,NA,TRBJ2-5,TRBV7-9,NA
TGTGCCAGCAGTCTACCGGGACAGGGGGGGAATGAGCAGTTCTTC,CASSLPGQGGNEQFF,few,TRBJ2-1,TRBV6-6,TRBD1
TGTGCCAGCAGCTTAGCGAGCGGGATATACAATGAGCAGTTCTTC,CASSLASGIYNEQFF,NA,TRBJ2-1,TRBV7-2,TRBD2
TGTGCCAGCAGCTTAGCATTCGGTCTAGCGGGAGGGGGGGTCAATGAGCAGTTCTTC,CASSLAFGLAGGGVNEQFF,NA,TRBJ2-1,TRBV7-8,TRBD2
TGTGCCACCAGCCGAGGGACAGGGGGCTTCAATGAGCAGTTCTTC,CATSRGTGGFNEQFF,NA,TRBJ2-1,TRBV15,TRBD1
TGCGCCAGCACGACTAGCGGGTCCCAAGAGACCCAGTACTTC,CASTTSGSQETQYF,NA,TRBJ2-5,TRBV5-1,TRBD2
TGTGCCAGCAGCGTAGTTGGGGGGGAAGCTTTCTTT,CASSVVGGEAFF,NA,TRBJ1-1,TRBV9,NA
TGCGCCAGCAGCCAAGATGGGAGGGGAGTAAGCTATGGCTACACCTTC,CASSQDGRGVSYGYTF,NA,TRBJ1-2,TRBV4-1,NA
TGTGCCAGCAGTGAAGAGGGGTTCTACGAGCAGTACTTC,CASSEEGFYEQYF,few,TRBJ2-7,TRBV6-1,NA
TGTGCCAGCAGCATCCTTAGCGGGGAAGCCCCCGGCTCCTACAATGAGCAGTTCTTC,CASSILSGEAPGSYNEQFF,NA,TRBJ2-1,TRBV7-2,TRBD2
TGTGCCAGCTCATCCGGAGGGCCCCTGGCCGGGGAGCTGTTTTTT,CASSSGGPLAGELFF,once,TRBJ2-2,TRBV18,NA
TGTGCCAGCAGCTTAAGGCAGGGAACCGGGGAGCTGTTTTTT,CASSLRQGTGELFF,NA,TRBJ2-2,TRBV7-3,NA
TGTGCCAGCAGTTCGCGGTTCCAAGAGACCCAGTACTTC,CASSSRFQETQYF,NA,TRBJ2-5,TRBV28,NA
TGTGCCAGCAGCTTAGGGGGGCACTACACTGAAGCTTTCTTT,CASSLGGHYTEAFF,NA,TRBJ1-1,TRBV7-2,NA
TGTGCCAGCAGTGCAAGGCTAGCGGTCGACGGGGAGACCCAGTACTTC,CASSARLAVDGETQYF,NA,TRBJ2-5,TRBV6-4,TRBD2
TGTGCCAGCAGTGAGGGACAGTCATGGGGTTTTTCACCCCTCCACTTT,CASSEGQSWGFSPLHF,NA,TRBJ1-6,TRBV6-1,TRBD1
TGTGCCAGCAGCCTGGGTGCGCTAGGAAACACCATATATTTT,CASSLGALGNTIYF,NA,TRBJ1-3,TRBV5-6,NA
TGTGCCAGCAGATATAGCGGGAGTTCCGAGACCCAGTACTTC,CASRYSGSSETQYF,NA,TRBJ2-5,TRBV11-2,TRBD2
TGTGCCAGCAGCCGGGAAAAACTGTTTTTT,CASSREKLFF,NA,TRBJ1-4,TRBV7-9,NA
TGTGCCAGCAGTTTAGGGCGGGGCGGGTCCTACAATGAGCAGTTCTTC,CASSLGRGGSYNEQFF,NA,TRBJ2-1,TRBV27,NA
TGCGCCAGCAGAGACCCGGGACAGGAGTTCTATGGCTACACCTTC,CASRDPGQEFYGYTF,NA,TRBJ1-2,TRBV5-1,TRBD1
TGTGCCAGCAGCTTAGTTCAGGGCACAGATACGCAGTATTTT,CASSLVQGTDTQYF,NA,TRBJ2-3,TRBV7-9,NA
TGTGCCATCAGTGTGGACAGGGGATCCTACGAGCAGTACTTC,CAISVDRGSYEQYF,NA,TRBJ2-7,TRBV10-3,TRBD1
TGTGCCAGCAGCTTAAAATCCGGCGGGAGTAGTAACGATGAGCAGTTCTTC,CASSLKSGGSSNDEQFF,once,TRBJ2-1,TRBV5-4,TRBD2
TGCGCCAGCAGCCTCGGGCCACGGGACATAACGGGAAACACCATATATTTT,CASSLGPRDITGNTIYF,NA,TRBJ1-3,TRBV5-1,NA
TGTGCCAGCAGCGGGCGACTAGCGGGGTACACCGGGGAGCTGTTTTTT,CASSGRLAGYTGELFF,NA,TRBJ2-2,TRBV13,TRBD2
TGCAGCGTTGGGGGGGAGAACACTGAAGCTTTCTTT,CSVGGENTEAFF,NA,TRBJ1-1,TRBV29-1,NA
TGTTCCAGCAGCTTTACAGGGGATGGTGAAGCTTTCTTT,CSSSFTGDGEAFF,NA,TRBJ1-1,TRBV7-9,TRBD1
TGTGCCAGCAGTGCGCGACAGGGGGATTCCTACAATGAGCAGTTCTTC,CASSARQGDSYNEQFF,NA,TRBJ2-1,TRBV2,TRBD1
TGTGCCAGCAGCCCAACAGGGATCTACAATGAAAAACTGTTTTTT,CASSPTGIYNEKLFF,NA,TRBJ1-4,TRBV7-2,NA
TGCGCCAGCAGCTCAAATAGCGGGAGGGCCACAGATACGCAGTATTTT,CASSSNSGRATDTQYF,NA,TRBJ2-3,TRBV5-1,TRBD2